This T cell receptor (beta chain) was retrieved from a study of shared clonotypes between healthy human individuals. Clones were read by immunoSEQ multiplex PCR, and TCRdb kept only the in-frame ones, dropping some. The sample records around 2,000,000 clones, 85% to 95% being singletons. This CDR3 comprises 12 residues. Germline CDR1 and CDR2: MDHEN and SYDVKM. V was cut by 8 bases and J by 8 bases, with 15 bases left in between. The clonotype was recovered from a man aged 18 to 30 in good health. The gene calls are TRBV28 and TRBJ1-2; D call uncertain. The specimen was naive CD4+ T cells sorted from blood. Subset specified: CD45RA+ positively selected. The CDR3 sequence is CASGLAEDGYTF. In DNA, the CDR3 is TGTGCCAGCGGACTCGCGGAGGACGGCTACACCTTC.